This TCR beta chain was sequenced for a study of blood T cell repertoires in COVID-19. Authors' processing steps: The assay estimated nucleated cells by amplifying reference gene primers. Clones were read by immunoSEQ multiplex PCR, and TCRdb kept only the in-frame ones, dropping some. V and J calls and clone size are as listed in that table; D and trimming were resolved from the DNA. The profile covers over 200,000 clones, with 85% appearing a single time and around 19% taken by the ten largest. The CDR3 is made up of 13 amino acids. V shed 6 bases, J shed 5 bases, and the junction held 4 bases outside the gene matches. Germline CDR1 and CDR2: MNHEY and SMNVEV (reference sequence). Recruitment covered 20 to 25 US areas and drew participants whose ages spanned roughly 18 to 90 years.

The sample comprised PBMCs or T cells enriched from blood (not recorded which). The receptor was isolated from a man aged 40-55 years who had recovered from COVID-19. J is TRBJ2-7 and V is TRBV27; TRBD1 agrees at 10 bases. The CDR3 spells CASRGQGIHEQYF. CDR3 DNA sequence: TGTGCCAGCAGGGGACAGGGGATCCACGAGCAGTACTTC.